The present TCR beta chain was sequenced within a study of T cells in Graves' hyperthyroidism and ophthalmopathy. Study-wide context: Before any treatment, at initial diagnosis, peripheral blood was collected.

General study findings and limits: Blood also contained most expanded thyroid clonotypes above 0.001.

This clonotype has just a few counts. Its matching antigen is unknown. A much larger clone is a single base away; this may be a read error. Clinical symptoms, serum thyroxine, TRAb, thyroid ultrasound and orbital computed tomography established diagnosis. The PBMCs were sourced from fresh peripheral blood (approximately 10 ml). TCR beta CDR3 regions were amplified from RNA. The HTBI primer set was used in a first-round RT-PCR of the TCR CDR3. TCRdb reprocessed the multiplex PCR reads with MiXCR, giving one entry per CDR3 protein. The sample lists roughly 380,000 distinct CDR3 sequences; about 13% were seen once. There are 14 residues in the CDR3.

The sequenced sample was blood. The clonotype originates from a young man with Graves' hyperthyroidism that later progressed to Graves' ophthalmopathy. The V gene is TRBV12-3 or TRBV12-4, the J gene TRBJ2-5, with 8 bases identical to TRBD2. The CDR3 nucleotides read TGTGCCAGCAGTTTGAAGCGGGGGCAAGAGATCCAGTACTTC. Its protein product is CASSLKRGQEIQYF.